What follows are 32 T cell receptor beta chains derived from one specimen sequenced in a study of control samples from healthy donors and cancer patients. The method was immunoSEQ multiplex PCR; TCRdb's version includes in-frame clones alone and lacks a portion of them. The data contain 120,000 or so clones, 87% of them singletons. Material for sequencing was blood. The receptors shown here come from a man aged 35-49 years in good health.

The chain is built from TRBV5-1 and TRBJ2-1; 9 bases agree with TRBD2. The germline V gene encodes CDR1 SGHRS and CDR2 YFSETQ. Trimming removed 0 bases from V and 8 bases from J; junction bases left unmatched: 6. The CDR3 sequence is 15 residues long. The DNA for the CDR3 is TGCGCCAGCAGCTTGGGGGGTAGCGGGGGCGATGAGCAGTTCTTC. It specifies CASSLGGSGGDEQFF.

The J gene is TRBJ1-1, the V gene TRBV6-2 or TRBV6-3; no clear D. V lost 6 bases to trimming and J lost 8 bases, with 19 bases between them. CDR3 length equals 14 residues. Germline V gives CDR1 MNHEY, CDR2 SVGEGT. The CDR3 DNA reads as TGTGCCAGCAGCCCCCCCCACACGAGTGCCGAAGCTTTCTTT. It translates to CASSPPHTSAEAFF.

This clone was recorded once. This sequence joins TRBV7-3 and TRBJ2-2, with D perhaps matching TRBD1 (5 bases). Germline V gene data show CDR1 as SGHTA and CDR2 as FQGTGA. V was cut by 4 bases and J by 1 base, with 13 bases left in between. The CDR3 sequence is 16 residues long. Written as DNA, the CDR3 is TGTGCCAGCAGCTCCTACAGCAGGGTGAACACCGGGGAGCTGTTTTTT. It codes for CASSSYSRVNTGELFF.

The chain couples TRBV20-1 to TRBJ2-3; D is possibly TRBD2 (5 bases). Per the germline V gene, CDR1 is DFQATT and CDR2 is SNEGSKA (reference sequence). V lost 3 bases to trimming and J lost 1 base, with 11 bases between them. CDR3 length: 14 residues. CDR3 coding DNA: TGCAGTGCTAGTAGGGAGTTACGCACAGATACGCAGTATTTT. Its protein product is CSASRELRTDTQYF.

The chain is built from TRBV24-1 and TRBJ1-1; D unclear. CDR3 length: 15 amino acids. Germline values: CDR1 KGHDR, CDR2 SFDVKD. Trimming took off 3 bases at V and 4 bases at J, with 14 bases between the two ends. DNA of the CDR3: TGTGCCACCAGTGATGCGACATGGGAGGTCACTGAAGCTTTCTTT. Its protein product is CATSDATWEVTEAFF.

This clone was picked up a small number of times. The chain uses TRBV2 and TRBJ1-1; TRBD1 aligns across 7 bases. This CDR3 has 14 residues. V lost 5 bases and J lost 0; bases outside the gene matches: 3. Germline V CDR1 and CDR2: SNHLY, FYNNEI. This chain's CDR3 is CASSLGQLNTEAFF. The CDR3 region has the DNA TGTGCCAGCAGTTTGGGACAGTTGAACACTGAAGCTTTCTTT. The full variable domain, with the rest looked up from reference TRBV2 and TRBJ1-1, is EPEVTQTPSHQVTQMGQEVILRCVPISNHLYFYWYRQILGQKVEFLVSFYNNEISEKSEIFDDQFSVERPDGSNFTLKIRSTKLEDSAMYFCASSLGQLNTEAFFGQGTRLTVV.

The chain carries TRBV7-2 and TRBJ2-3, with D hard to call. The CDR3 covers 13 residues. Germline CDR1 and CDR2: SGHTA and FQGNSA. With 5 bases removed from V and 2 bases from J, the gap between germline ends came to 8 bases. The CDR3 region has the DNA TGTGCCAGCAGCGCTTATACCACAGATACGCAGTATTTT. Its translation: CASSAYTTDTQYF.

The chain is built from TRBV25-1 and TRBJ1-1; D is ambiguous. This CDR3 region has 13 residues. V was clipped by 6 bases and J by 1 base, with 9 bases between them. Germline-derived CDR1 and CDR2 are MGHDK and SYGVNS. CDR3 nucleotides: TGTGCCAGCAGGGGCTGGGGGAACACTGAAGCTTTCTTT. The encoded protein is CASRGWGNTEAFF.

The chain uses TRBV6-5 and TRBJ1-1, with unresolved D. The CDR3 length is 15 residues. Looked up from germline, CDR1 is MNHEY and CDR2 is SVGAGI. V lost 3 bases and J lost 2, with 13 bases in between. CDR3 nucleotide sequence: TGTGCCAGCAGTTATATAGGGCTGGAAAACACTGAAGCTTTCTTT. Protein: CASSYIGLENTEAFF.

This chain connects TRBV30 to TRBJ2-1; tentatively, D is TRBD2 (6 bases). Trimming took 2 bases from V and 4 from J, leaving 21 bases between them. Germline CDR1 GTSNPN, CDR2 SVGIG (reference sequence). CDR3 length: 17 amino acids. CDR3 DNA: TGTGCCTGGAGTAGGATGCCCTGGGAGGTACGGTACAATGAGCAGTTCTTC. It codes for CAWSRMPWEVRYNEQFF.

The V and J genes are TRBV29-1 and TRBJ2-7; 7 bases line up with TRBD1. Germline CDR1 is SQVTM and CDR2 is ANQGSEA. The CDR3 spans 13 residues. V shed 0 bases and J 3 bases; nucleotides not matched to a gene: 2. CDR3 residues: CSVEDRGIYEQYF. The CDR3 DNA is TGCAGCGTTGAAGACAGGGGGATCTACGAGCAGTACTTC.

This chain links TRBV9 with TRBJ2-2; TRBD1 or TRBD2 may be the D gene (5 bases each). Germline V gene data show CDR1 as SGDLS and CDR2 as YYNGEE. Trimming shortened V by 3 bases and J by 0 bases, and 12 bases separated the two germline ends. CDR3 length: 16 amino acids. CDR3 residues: CASSGTRDANTGELFF. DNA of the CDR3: TGTGCCAGCAGCGGGACCCGGGACGCGAACACCGGGGAGCTGTTTTTT.

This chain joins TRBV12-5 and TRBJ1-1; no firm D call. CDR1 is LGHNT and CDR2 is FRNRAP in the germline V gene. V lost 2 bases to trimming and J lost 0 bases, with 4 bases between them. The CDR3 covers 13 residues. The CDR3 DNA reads TGTGCTAGTGGTTTGAGGCTGAACACTGAAGCTTTCTTT. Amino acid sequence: CASGLRLNTEAFF.

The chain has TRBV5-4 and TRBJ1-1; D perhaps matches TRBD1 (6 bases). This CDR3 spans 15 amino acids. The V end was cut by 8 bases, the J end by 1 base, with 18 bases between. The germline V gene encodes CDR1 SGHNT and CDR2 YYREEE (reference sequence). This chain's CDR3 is CASSLGAFKNTEAFF. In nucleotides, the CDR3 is TGTGCCAGTTCTTTGGGGGCGTTCAAGAACACTGAAGCTTTCTTT.

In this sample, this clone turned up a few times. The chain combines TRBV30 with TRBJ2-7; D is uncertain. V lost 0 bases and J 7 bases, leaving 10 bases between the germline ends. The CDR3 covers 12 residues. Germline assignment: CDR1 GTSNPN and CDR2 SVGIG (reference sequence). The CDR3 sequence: CAWSVSAGEQYF. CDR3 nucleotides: TGTGCCTGGAGTGTAAGCGCCGGGGAGCAGTACTTC.

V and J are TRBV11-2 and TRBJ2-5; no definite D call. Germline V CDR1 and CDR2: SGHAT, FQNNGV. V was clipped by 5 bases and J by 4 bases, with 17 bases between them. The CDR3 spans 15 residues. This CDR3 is CASSPKGTPGETQYF. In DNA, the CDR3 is TGTGCCAGCAGCCCCAAGGGCACTCCAGGAGAGACCCAGTACTTC. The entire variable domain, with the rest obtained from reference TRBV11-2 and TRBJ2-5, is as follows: EAGVAQSPRYKIIEKRQSVAFWCNPISGHATLYWYQQILGQGPKLLIQFQNNGVVDDSQLPKDRFSAERLKGVDSTLKIQPAKLEDSAVYLCASSPKGTPGETQYFGPGTRLLVL.

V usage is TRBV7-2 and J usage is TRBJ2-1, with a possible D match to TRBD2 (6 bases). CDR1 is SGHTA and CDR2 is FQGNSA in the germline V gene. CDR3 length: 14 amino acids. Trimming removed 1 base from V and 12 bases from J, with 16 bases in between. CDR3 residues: CASSLGAGYSGQFF. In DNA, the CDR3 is TGTGCCAGCAGCTTAGGGGCGGGGTACAGTGGGCAGTTCTTC.

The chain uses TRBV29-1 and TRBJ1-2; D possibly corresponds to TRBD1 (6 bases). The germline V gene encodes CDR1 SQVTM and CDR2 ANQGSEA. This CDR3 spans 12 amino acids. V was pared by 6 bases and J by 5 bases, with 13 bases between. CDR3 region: CSVTTGSYGYTF. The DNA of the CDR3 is TGCAGCGTGACGACAGGATCATATGGCTACACCTTC. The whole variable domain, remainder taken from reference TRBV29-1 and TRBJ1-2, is SAVISQKPSRDICQRGTSLTIQCQVDSQVTMMFWYRQQPGQSLTLIATANQGSEATYESGFVIDKFPISRPNLTFSTLTVSNMSPEDSSIYLCSVTTGSYGYTFGSGTRLTVV.

This chain's CDR3 is CASSLQGAWGNTIYF. Written as DNA, the CDR3 is TGTGCCAGCAGCTTACAGGGGGCCTGGGGAAACACCATATATTTT. J is TRBJ1-3 and V is TRBV7-2; TRBD1 agrees at 8 bases. The germline V gene encodes CDR1 SGHTA and CDR2 FQGNSA. The V segment lost 2 bases and the J segment 4 bases; nucleotides outside the gene matches: 4. This CDR3 is 15 amino acids long.

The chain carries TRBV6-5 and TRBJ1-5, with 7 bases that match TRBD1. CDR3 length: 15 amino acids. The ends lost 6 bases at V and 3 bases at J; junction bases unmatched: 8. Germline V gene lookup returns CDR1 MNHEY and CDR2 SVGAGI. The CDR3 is CASSYSGTDNQPQHF. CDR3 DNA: TGTGCCAGCAGCTATAGCGGGACAGACAATCAGCCCCAGCATTTT.

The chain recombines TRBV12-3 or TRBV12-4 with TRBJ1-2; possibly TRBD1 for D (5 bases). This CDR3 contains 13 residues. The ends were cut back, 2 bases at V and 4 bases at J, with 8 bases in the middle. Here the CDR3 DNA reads TGTGCCAGCAGTTTAACAGGAGCCTATGGCTACACCTTC. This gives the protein CASSLTGAYGYTF.

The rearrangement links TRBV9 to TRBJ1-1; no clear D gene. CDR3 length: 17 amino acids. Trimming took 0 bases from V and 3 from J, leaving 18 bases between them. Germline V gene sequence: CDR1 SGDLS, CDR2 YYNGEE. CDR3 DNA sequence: TGTGCCAGCAGCGTAGAACCCCGAGTAGATGTGTACACTGAAGCTTTCTTT. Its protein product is CASSVEPRVDVYTEAFF.

CDR3 in DNA: TGTGCCAGCAGTTTTACCCCCCCACAGGGAGGTATGGGGAAACTGTTTTTT. This encodes CASSFTPPQGGMGKLFF. The chain links TRBV7-9 to TRBJ1-4, with D possibly matching TRBD1 (6 bases). V shed 6 bases and J shed 11 bases, with 28 bases lying between them. Germline CDR1 SEHNR, CDR2 FQNEAQ (reference sequence). CDR3 length equals 17 residues.

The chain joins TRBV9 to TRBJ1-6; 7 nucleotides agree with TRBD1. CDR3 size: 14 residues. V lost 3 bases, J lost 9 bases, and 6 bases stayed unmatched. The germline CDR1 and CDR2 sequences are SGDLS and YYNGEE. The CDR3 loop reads CASSARQGGSPLHF. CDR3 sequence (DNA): TGTGCCAGCAGCGCCCGACAGGGTGGTTCACCCCTCCACTTT.

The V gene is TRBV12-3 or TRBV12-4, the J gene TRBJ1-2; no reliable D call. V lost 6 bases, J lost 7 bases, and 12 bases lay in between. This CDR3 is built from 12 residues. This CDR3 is CASSLALSGYTF. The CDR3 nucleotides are TGTGCCAGCAGCCTGGCCCTTTCTGGCTACACCTTC.

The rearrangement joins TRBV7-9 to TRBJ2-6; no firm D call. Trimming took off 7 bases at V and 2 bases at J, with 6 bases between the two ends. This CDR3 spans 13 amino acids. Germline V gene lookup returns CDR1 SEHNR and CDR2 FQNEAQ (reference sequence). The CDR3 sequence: CASTFTGANVLTF. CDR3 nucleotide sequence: TGTGCCAGCACCTTTACTGGGGCCAACGTCCTGACTTTC.

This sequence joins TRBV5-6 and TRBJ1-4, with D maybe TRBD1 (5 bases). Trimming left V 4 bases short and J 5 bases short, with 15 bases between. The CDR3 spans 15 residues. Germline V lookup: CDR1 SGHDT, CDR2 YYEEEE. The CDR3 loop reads CASSTVGTANEKLFF. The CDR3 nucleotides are TGTGCCAGCAGCACCGTGGGGACCGCGAATGAAAAACTGTTTTTT. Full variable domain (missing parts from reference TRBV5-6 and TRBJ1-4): DAGVTQSPTHLIKTRGQQVTLRCSPKSGHDTVSWYQQALGQGPQFIFQYYEEEERQRGNFPDRFSGHQFPNYSSELNVNALLLGDSALYLCASSTVGTANEKLFFGSGTQLSVL.

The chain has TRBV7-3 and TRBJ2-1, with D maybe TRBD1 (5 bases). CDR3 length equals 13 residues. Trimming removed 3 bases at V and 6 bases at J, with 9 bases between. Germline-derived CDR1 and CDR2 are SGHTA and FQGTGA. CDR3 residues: CASSFRGANEQFF. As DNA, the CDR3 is TGTGCCAGCAGCTTTCGTGGGGCCAATGAGCAGTTCTTC.

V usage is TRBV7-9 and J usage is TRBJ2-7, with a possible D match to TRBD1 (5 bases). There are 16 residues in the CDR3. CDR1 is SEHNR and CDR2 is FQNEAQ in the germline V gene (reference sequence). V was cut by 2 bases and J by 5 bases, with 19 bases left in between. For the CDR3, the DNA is TGTGCCAGCAGCTTAACGCCCCAGACAGAAATCCACGAGCAGTACTTC. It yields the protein CASSLTPQTEIHEQYF.

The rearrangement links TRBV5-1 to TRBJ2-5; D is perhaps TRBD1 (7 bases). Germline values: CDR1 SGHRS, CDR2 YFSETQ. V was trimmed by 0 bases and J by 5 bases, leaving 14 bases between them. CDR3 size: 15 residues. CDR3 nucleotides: TGCGCCAGCAGCTTGGGACAGGGTGCGGGGGAGACCCAGTACTTC. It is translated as CASSLGQGAGETQYF.

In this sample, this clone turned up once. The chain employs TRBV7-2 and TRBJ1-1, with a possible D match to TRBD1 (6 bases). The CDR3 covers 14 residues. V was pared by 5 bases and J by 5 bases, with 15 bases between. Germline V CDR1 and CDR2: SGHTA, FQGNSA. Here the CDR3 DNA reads TGTGCCAGCAGCCCGGGAGGCAGGGGTACTGAAGCTTTCTTT. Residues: CASSPGGRGTEAFF.

The CDR3, as DNA: TGTGCCAGCAGTTACTGGGGACAGGCAAGAGAGACCCAGTACTTC. Its translation: CASSYWGQARETQYF. The genes are TRBV6-2 or TRBV6-3 and TRBJ2-5; 8 bases are shared with TRBD1. Germline trimming cut 1 base from V and 4 bases from J; bases unmatched to any gene: 5. This CDR3 spans 15 amino acids. Germline values: CDR1 MNHEY, CDR2 SVGEGT.